This TCR beta chain was captured by sequencing in a study of T cell responses to AZD1222 COVID-19 vaccine. In regard to this clone: Its matching antigen is unknown.

Whole-study results and caveats: Baseline testing showed seropositivity in only six AZD1222 recipients. Clonal diversity was possibly underestimated, and white British individuals and females predominated among donors.

This table comes from immunoSEQ multiplex PCR, and its TCRdb copy is limited to in-frame clones, with some not included. The sample has 150,000 to 200,000 clones, about 88% seen once. The material was peripheral blood, obtained on day 0 of AZD1222 vaccination. This TCR was recovered from an adult in good health.

This CDR3 reads CASSSQGASGYTF. The CDR3, as DNA: TGTGCCAGTAGTTCACAGGGAGCGAGCGGCTACACCTTC. The genes are TRBV19 and TRBJ1-2, with a weak D call TRBD1 (6 bases). The germline CDR1 and CDR2 sequences are LNHDA and SQIVND (reference sequence). This CDR3 contains 13 residues. V was trimmed by 5 bases and J by 8 bases, leaving 15 bases between them.